This T cell receptor beta chain stems from a study of blood T cells in healthy people across ages. Sample-barcoded 5' priming and a J-beta primer mix drove a second PCR of roughly 6 to 12 cycles. TCRdb reprocessed the 5' RACE reads via MiXCR and lists one record per CDR3 protein. The data show hundreds of thousands of distinct CDR3 sequences, 55% to 70% seen once. CDR3 length: 11 amino acids. Germline V gene sequence: CDR1 MNHNY, CDR2 SVGAGI (reference sequence). The chain uses TRBV6-6 and TRBJ2-5, with a weak D call TRBD1 (6 bases). The J call is doubtful: the DNA matches TRBJ2-7 better. The sequencing input was blood. This sequence originates from a man younger than 40 in good health. The CDR3 loop reads CATRGGYEQYF. The DNA for the CDR3 is TGTGCCACCCGAGGGGGCTACGAGCAGTACTTC.